This entry concerns a single T cell receptor (beta chain). Its antigen is unknown. This CDR3 is built from 16 residues. Germline-derived CDR1 and CDR2 are MNHEY and SVGAGI. Trimming shortened V by 6 bases and J by 6 bases, and 23 bases separated the two germline ends. Time point: week 5, during vaccination. The study gave 300 ug of mutant IDH1 20-mer peptide per vaccine dose, with topical imiquimod. Generated by immunoSEQ multiplex PCR, the TCRdb table keeps only in-frame clones and is missing some. The sample carries under 45,000 clones, roughly 81% recorded once. The data originate from a study of a mutant IDH1 vaccine in newly diagnosed glioma.

This chain joins TRBV6-5 and TRBJ1-2; maybe TRBD1 (6 bases). This specimen consisted of PBMCs, obtained from a glioma patient whose treatment included an IDH1 peptide vaccine. The clonotype was recovered from a man aged 45 to 65 with glioma. The CDR3 sequence: CASSYRDNLSGDGYTF. CDR3 DNA sequence: TGTGCCAGCAGCTACAGGGACAACTTAAGCGGAGATGGCTACACCTTC.